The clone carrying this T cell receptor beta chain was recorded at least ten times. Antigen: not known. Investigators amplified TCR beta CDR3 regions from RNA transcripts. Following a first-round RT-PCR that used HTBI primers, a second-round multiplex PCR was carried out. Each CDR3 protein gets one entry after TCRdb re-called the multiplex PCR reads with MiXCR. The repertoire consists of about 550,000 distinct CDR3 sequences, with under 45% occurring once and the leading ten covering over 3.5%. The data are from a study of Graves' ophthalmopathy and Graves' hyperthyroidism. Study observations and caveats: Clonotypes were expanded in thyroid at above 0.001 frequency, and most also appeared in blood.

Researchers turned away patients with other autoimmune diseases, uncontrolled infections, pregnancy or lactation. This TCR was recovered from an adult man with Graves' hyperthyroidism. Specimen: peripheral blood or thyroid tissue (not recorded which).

CDR3: CASSLRAEGEKLFF. The CDR3 nucleotides read TGTGCCAGCAGCTTGCGTGCTGAGGGGGAAAAACTGTTTTTT. The V call is TRBV7-9, the J call TRBJ1-4; D is possibly TRBD1 (5 bases). The CDR3 contains 14 residues. Germline V gene data show CDR1 as SEHNR and CDR2 as FQNEAQ (reference sequence). V lost 3 bases and J 8 bases, leaving 13 bases between the germline ends.